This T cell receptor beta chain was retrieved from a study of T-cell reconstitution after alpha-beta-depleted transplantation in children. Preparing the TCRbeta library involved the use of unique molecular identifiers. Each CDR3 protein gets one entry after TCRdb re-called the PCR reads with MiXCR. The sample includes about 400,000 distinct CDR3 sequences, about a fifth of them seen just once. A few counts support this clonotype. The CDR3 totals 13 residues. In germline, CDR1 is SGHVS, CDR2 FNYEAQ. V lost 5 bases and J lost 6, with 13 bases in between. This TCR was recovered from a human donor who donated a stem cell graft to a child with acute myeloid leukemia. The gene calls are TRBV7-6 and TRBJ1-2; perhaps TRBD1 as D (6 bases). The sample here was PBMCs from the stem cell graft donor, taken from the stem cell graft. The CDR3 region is CASSPNRDHGYTF. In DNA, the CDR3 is TGTGCCAGCAGCCCCAACAGGGACCATGGCTACACCTTC.